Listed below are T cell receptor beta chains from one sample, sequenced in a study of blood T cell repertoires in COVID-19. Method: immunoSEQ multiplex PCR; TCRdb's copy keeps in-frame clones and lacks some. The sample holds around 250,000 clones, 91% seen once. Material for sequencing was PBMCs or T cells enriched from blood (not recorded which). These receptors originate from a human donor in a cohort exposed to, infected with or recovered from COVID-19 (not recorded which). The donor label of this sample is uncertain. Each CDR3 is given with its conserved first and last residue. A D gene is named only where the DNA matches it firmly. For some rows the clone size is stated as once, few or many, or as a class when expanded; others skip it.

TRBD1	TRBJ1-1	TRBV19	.	TGTGCCAGTAGTCCGCGGACAGGCCGCACTGAAGCTTTCTTT	CASSPRTGRTEAFF
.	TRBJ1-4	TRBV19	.	TGTGCCAGTACCCCAGGACAGAGAAATGAAAAACTGTTTTTT	CASTPGQRNEKLFF
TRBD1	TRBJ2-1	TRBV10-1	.	TGCGCCAGCAGTGCTGAAGGGACAGGGGGCTTCAATGAGCAGTTCTTC	CASSAEGTGGFNEQFF
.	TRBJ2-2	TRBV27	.	TGTGCCAGCAGTTTAAGCGGCGGGGAGCTGTTTTTT	CASSLSGGELFF
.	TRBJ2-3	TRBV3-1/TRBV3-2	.	TGTGCCAGCAGCCAACCCGGCGGTACGCAGTATTTT	CASSQPGGTQYF
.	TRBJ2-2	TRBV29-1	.	TGCAGCGTAAATAGGGGCACCGGGGAGCTGTTTTTT	CSVNRGTGELFF
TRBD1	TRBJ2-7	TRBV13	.	TGTGCCAGCAGCTTTTCAAGGGACAGGTTTGCCCTACTTACGGGGGAGCAGTACTTC	CASSFSRDRFALLTGEQYF
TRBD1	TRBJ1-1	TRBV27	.	TGTGCCAGCAACCCTACCCGACAGGGTGGGTTTGAAGCTTTCTTT	CASNPTRQGGFEAFF
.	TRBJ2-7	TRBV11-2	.	TGTGCCAGCAGCTTAGGTTGGGAGAAATCGGACTACGAGCAGTACTTC	CASSLGWEKSDYEQYF
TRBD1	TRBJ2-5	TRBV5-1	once	TGCGCCAGCAGCCTCGACAGGGTCGCGTCAGAGACCCAGTACTTC	CASSLDRVASETQYF
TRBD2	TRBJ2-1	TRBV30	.	TGTGCCTGGAGTGGGCTAGCGGGGAATGAGCAGTTCTTC	CAWSGLAGNEQFF
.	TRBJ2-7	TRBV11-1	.	TGTGCCAGCAGCTTATCCCAGGGTCAACACGAGCAGTACTTC	CASSLSQGQHEQYF
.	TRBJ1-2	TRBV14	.	TGTGCCAGCAGCCTCGGGGGAGACTATGGCTACACCTTC	CASSLGGDYGYTF
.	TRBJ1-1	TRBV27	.	TGTGCCAGCAGTTTATCGTGGTCTAGGCTCTCTGAAGCTTTCTTT	CASSLSWSRLSEAFF
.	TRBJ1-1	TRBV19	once	TGTGCCAGTAGTATAGATCCGACAGCACTGAACACTGAAGCTTTCTTT	CASSIDPTALNTEAFF
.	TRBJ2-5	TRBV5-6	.	TGTGCCAGCAGCTTAATTCCATCCCAAGAGACCCAGTACTTC	CASSLIPSQETQYF
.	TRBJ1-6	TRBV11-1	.	TGTGCCAGCAGCTTAGACCCCGGACATTTAAATTCACCCCTCCACTTT	CASSLDPGHLNSPLHF
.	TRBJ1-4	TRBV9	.	TGTGCCAGCAGCCGACGGGTCTCAACTAATGAAAAACTGTTTTTT	CASSRRVSTNEKLFF
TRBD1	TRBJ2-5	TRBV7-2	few	TGTGCCAGCAGCCCCGACAGGGGAAGGCAAGAGACCCAGTACTTC	CASSPDRGRQETQYF
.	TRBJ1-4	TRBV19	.	TGTGCCAGTAGTATCTTGACAGATGCAACTAATGAAAAACTGTTTTTT	CASSILTDATNEKLFF
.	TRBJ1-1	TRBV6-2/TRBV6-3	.	TGTGCCAGCAGTTACTCGATCTCGGCGGTAGCTGAAGCTTTCTTT	CASSYSISAVAEAFF
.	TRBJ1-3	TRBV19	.	TGTGCCAGTATATCCAGGAACTCTGGAAACACCATATATTTT	CASISRNSGNTIYF
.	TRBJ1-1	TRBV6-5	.	TGTGCCAGCAGCGACCCGGGAGTGAACACTGAAGCTTTCTTT	CASSDPGVNTEAFF
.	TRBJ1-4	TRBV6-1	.	TGTGCCAGCAGTGAAGTATCGTCACGGTTAAATGAAAAACTGTTTTTT	CASSEVSSRLNEKLFF
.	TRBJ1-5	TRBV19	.	TGTGCCAGTAGTCTCGACAGTCGAAGTTATCAGCCCCAGCATTTT	CASSLDSRSYQPQHF
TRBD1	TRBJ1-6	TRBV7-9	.	TGTGCCAGCAGCTCGGGACAGAAATATAATTCACCCCTCCACTTT	CASSSGQKYNSPLHF
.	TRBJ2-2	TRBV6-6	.	TGTGCCAGCAGCGAGGAAGGGGAAGCCGGGGAGCTGTTTTTT	CASSEEGEAGELFF
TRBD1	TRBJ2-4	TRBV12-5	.	TGTGCTAGTGGTTTGGGACAGGGTCTGGCCAAAAACATTCAGTACTTC	CASGLGQGLAKNIQYF
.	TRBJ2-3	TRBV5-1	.	TGCGCCAGCAGCAACCTCACTAGGTGGCCAGATACGCAGTATTTT	CASSNLTRWPDTQYF
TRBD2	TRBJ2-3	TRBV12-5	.	TGTGCTAGTGGCCCTAGCGGGTCAACAGATACGCAGTATTTT	CASGPSGSTDTQYF
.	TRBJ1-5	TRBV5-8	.	TGTGCCAGCAGCTCGAGACACTCCCTGGGGCCCCAGCATTTT	CASSSRHSLGPQHF
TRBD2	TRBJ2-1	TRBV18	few	TGTGCCAGCTCACCACCTAGCGGGGCTTCCGATGAGCAGTTCTTC	CASSPPSGASDEQFF
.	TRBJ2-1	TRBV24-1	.	TGTGCCACCAGTGAGGGAGCAGGGGGAGGCCTTAACCCTGAGCAGTTCTTC	CATSEGAGGGLNPEQFF
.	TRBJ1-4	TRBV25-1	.	TGTGCCAGCAGTGAGTCGACACCGAATGAAAAACTGTTTTTT	CASSESTPNEKLFF
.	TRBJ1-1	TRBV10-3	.	TGTGCCATCAGCCAGGGTAATGAAGCTTTCTTT	CAISQGNEAFF
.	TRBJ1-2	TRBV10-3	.	TGTGCCATCAGTGGGGGGCCCGGTTATGGCTACACCTTC	CAISGGPGYGYTF
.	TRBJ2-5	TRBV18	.	TGTGCCAGCTCACCTCTCTCCGCGGGGAGGGAGACCCAGTACTTC	CASSPLSAGRETQYF
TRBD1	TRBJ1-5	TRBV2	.	TGTGCCAGCAGGCACAGGGGAGGCAATCAGCCCCAGCATTTT	CASRHRGGNQPQHF
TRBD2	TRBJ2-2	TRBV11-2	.	TGTGCCAGCAGCCCGGGGGGGGTTGGGGAGCTGTTTTTT	CASSPGGVGELFF
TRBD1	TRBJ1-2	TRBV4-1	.	TGCGCCAGCAGCCAACCCGGGACAGGGAGAGGCTACACCTTC	CASSQPGTGRGYTF
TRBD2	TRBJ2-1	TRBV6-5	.	TGTGCCAGCAGTTCTGGACTAGCGGAATACAATGAGCAGTTCTTC	CASSSGLAEYNEQFF
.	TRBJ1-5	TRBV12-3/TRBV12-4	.	TGTGCCAGCGCCCTGGGAGGTACCCAGCATTTT	CASALGGTQHF
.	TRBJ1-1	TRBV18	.	TGTGCCAGCTCACGTACAGGGAAGGACACTGAAGCTTTCTTT	CASSRTGKDTEAFF
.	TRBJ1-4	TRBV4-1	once	TGCGCCAGCAGCCAAAAGGCAGGGAGGTACGAAAAACTGTTTTTT	CASSQKAGRYEKLFF
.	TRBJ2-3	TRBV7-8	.	TGTGCCAGCACCCTAATTAGTCTCAGGGGCACAGATACGCAGTATTTT	CASTLISLRGTDTQYF
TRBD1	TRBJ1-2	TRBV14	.	TGTGCCAGCAGCCAAGGGATAGGGGGCTCCTATGGCTACACCTTC	CASSQGIGGSYGYTF
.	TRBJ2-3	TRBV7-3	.	TGTGCCAGCAGCTTATCGCAGATATCTAGCACAGATACGCAGTATTTT	CASSLSQISSTDTQYF
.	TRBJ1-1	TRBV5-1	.	TGCGCCAGCAGCCTGGGGGTAGGACAGACTGAAGCTTTCTTT	CASSLGVGQTEAFF
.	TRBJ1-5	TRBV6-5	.	TGTGCCAGCAGTTACACCTCGAAAGGGGGTCAGCCCCAGCATTTT	CASSYTSKGGQPQHF
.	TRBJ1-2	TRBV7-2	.	TGTGCCAGCAGCTCGTCGGGGGGGGCTAGTGGCTATGGCTACACCTTC	CASSSSGGASGYGYTF